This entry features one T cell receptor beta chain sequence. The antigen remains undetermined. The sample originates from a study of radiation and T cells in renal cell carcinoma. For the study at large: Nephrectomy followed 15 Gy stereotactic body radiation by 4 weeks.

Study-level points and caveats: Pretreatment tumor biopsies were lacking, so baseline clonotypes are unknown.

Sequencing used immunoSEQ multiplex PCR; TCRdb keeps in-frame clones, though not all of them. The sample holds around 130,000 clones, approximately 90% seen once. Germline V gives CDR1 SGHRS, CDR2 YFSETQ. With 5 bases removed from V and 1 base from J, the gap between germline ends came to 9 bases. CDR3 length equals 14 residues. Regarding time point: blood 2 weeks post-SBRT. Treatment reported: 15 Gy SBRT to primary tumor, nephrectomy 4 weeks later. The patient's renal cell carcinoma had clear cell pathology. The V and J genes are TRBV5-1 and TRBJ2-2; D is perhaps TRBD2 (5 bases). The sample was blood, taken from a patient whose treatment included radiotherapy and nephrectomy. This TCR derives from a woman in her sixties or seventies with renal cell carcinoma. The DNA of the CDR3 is TGCGCCAGCAGGAGGGCGGGGAACACCGGGGAGCTGTTTTTT. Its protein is CASRRAGNTGELFF.